This entry lists 27 T cell receptor beta chains sequenced from one sample in a study of regulatory T cells in long-lasting Graves disease. Arm-PCR of CDR3 regions with iRepertoire HTBI primers generated TCR beta libraries. Using its own MiXCR run on the multiplex PCR reads, TCRdb lists one record per CDR3 protein. The sample has some 250,000 distinct CDR3 sequences; around 21% are singletons. Regarding time point: newly diagnosed GD, antithyroid drugs for less than 3 months. Extracted PBMC RNA gave rise to the TCR library. Specimen: peripheral blood mononuclear cells (PBMCs), collected at new diagnosis, from a patient treated with antithyroid drugs. The receptors were sampled from a female donor with Graves disease.

This clonotype was observed many times. This chain joins TRBV20-1 and TRBJ2-1, with 9 bases matching TRBD2. The CDR3 has 16 residues. V gave up 5 bases and J gave up 9 bases; unmatched junction bases: 17. From germline, CDR1 is DFQATT and CDR2 SNEGSKA (reference sequence). This CDR3 reads CSALPDFAGGPGEQFF. In DNA form, the CDR3 reads TGCAGTGCTCTACCCGACTTCGCGGGGGGGCCGGGTGAGCAGTTCTTC.

On this clonotype: This may be a read error: a much more frequent sequence differs by one nucleotide. This rearrangement joins TRBV7-2 to TRBJ2-5; 10 nucleotides agree with TRBD2. CDR1 SGHTA and CDR2 FQGNSA come from the germline V gene. The CDR3 loop spans 16 amino acids. The CDR3 coding sequence is TGTGCCAGCGGCTTCAGTAGCGGGAGGCGGGGAGAGACCCAGTACTTC. Translation gives CASGFSSGRRGETQYF.

This clonotype was seen at least ten times. This rearrangement joins TRBV7-2 to TRBJ2-5, with 7 bases fitting TRBD1. This CDR3 has 14 amino acids. Unmatched junction bases numbered 2, after V lost 2 bases and J lost 2 bases. The germline V gene encodes CDR1 SGHTA and CDR2 FQGNSA. The CDR3, as DNA: TGTGCCAGCAGCTTAAACAGGGGTCAAGAGACCCAGTACTTC. This codes for CASSLNRGQETQYF.

V and J are TRBV11-2 and TRBJ1-4; 8 bases are shared with TRBD1. The trim removed 5 bases at V and 7 bases at J, leaving 9 bases unmatched. The CDR3 contains 15 residues. Germline CDR1 and CDR2: SGHAT and FQNNGV. The CDR3 sequence: CASSPGQAGVEKLFF. The CDR3 nucleotides read TGTGCCAGCAGCCCGGGACAGGCAGGAGTTGAAAAACTGTTTTTT.

This clonotype was seen ten or more times. The chain is built from TRBV20-1 and TRBJ2-7; 10 bases line up with TRBD2. The CDR3 runs 14 residues. CDR1 is DFQATT, CDR2 SNEGSKA, per germline (reference sequence). J gave up 6 bases and V 7 bases, and 12 bases lay outside the gene matches. DNA of the CDR3: TGCAGTGTCCTGGGGGCTAGCGGGAGCTCCGAGCAGTACTTC. Amino acids: CSVLGASGSSEQYF.

The chain is built from TRBV20-1 and TRBJ2-3; D is possibly TRBD2 (7 bases). There are 21 residues in the CDR3. V dropped 8 bases and J dropped 4 bases, with 40 bases sitting between them. CDR1 DFQATT and CDR2 SNEGSKA come from the germline V gene (reference sequence). The CDR3 sequence: CSMGGGPRGTPGVASADTQYF. CDR3 in DNA: TGCAGTATGGGGGGGGGCCCTCGAGGCACCCCCGGGGTTGCTTCGGCAGATACGCAGTATTTT.

The rearrangement links TRBV27 to TRBJ2-3; D uncertain. Trimming shortened V by 6 bases and J by 3 bases, and 13 bases separated the two germline ends. The CDR3 is 14 residues long. Germline V lookup: CDR1 MNHEY, CDR2 SMNVEV (reference sequence). This chain's CDR3 is CASSPGPTTDTQYF. CDR3 coding DNA: TGTGCCAGCAGCCCGGGCCCGACGACAGATACGCAGTATTTT.

The chain combines TRBV3-1 with TRBJ2-5, with 10 positions matching TRBD2. Germline CDR1 LGHDT, CDR2 YNNKEL (reference sequence). The CDR3 runs 15 residues. After removal of 4 bases from V and 8 bases from J, the junction contained 10 bases not matched to a gene. This chain's CDR3 is CASSLGLASKNTQYF. DNA of the CDR3: TGTGCCAGCAGCCTGGGACTAGCGTCCAAGAATACCCAGTACTTC.

This clonotype was picked up many times. The V and J genes are TRBV10-3 and TRBJ1-5; a weak D match, TRBD1 (5 bases). CDR1 is ENHRY and CDR2 is SYGVKD in the germline V gene. Deletions cut 4 bases from V and 3 bases from J, with 13 bases between. The CDR3 is made up of 15 amino acids. CDR3 protein: CAISGDGIINQPQHF. The CDR3 nucleotides are TGTGCCATCAGTGGGGACGGCATTATCAATCAGCCCCAGCATTTT.

Ten or more counts support this clonotype. The chain links TRBV18 to TRBJ1-2, with a weak D call TRBD1 (6 bases). From germline, CDR1 is KGHSH and CDR2 LQKENI. The length of the CDR3 is 13 residues. The V and J ends lost 0 bases and 8 bases respectively, with 10 bases between them. The CDR3 loop reads CASSPPGAQGYTF. The CDR3 nucleotides are TGTGCCAGCTCACCACCGGGGGCGCAAGGCTACACCTTC. The complete variable domain, with remaining parts taken from reference TRBV18 and TRBJ1-2, reads NAGVMQNPRHLVRRRGQEARLRCSPMKGHSHVYWYRQLPEEGLKFMVYLQKENIIDESGMPKERFSAEFPKEGPSILRIQQVVRGDSAAYFCASSPPGAQGYTFGSGTRLTVV.

This chain uses TRBV19 with TRBJ1-1; tentatively, D is TRBD1 (5 bases). Per the germline V gene, CDR1 is LNHDA and CDR2 is SQIVND (reference sequence). V was cut by 7 bases and J by 3 bases, with 15 bases left in between. The CDR3 has 14 amino acids. The CDR3 DNA reads TGTGCCAGTAAGTTTTCCGGGGGTGACACTGAAGCTTTCTTT. This codes for CASKFSGGDTEAFF.

The V and J genes are TRBV30 and TRBJ2-2, with D possibly being TRBD1 or TRBD2 (6 bases each). The V end lost 0 bases, the J end lost 3 bases, and 8 bases lay between the germline ends. Looked up from germline, CDR1 is GTSNPN and CDR2 is SVGIG (reference sequence). The CDR3 is 14 residues long. CDR3 amino acids: CAWSVRGDTGELFF. CDR3 DNA: TGTGCCTGGAGTGTAAGGGGGGACACCGGGGAGCTGTTTTTT.

This clonotype was observed at least ten times. The gene calls are TRBV20-1 and TRBJ2-7; TRBD1 agrees at 7 bases. This CDR3 has 15 residues. V gave up 6 bases and J gave up 3 bases; unmatched junction bases: 14. Germline V gives CDR1 DFQATT, CDR2 SNEGSKA (reference sequence). The CDR3 nucleotides are TGCAGTGCAACCTCCTTCTGGACAGGAGACTACGAGCAGTACTTC. It is translated as CSATSFWTGDYEQYF.

In this sample, this clonotype turned up many times. J is TRBJ2-1 and V is TRBV24-1; the D call may be TRBD1 or TRBD2 (5 bases each). CDR3 length equals 15 residues. V gave up 5 bases and J gave up 2 bases, with 12 bases separating them. Germline V CDR1 and CDR2: KGHDR, SFDVKD. The CDR3 region has the DNA TGTGCCACCAGTGCAGGGACGGCCCCCTACAATGAGCAGTTCTTC. Translated, it gives CATSAGTAPYNEQFF.

About this clonotype: Because it lacks the conserved phenylalanine or tryptophan at the end, this CDR3 is likely a read error. This chain uses TRBV5-4 with TRBJ2-7; no firm D call. Between the trimmed V and J ends, which lost 0 bases and 3 bases, there was a span of 10 bases. The CDR3 extends over 14 amino acids. Looked up from germline, CDR1 is SGHNT and CDR2 is YYREEE (reference sequence). CDR3 coding DNA: TGTGCCAGCAGCTTGGAGGACGCAGGCTACGAGCAGTACATC. Its translation is CASSLEDAGYEQYI.

This clonotype was recorded many times. This chain joins TRBV7-2 and TRBJ1-1; D not resolved. The V gene's germline CDR1 is SGHTA and CDR2 FQGNSA. This CDR3 is built from 13 residues. Trimming left V 2 bases short and J 1 base short, with 5 bases between. The CDR3 DNA reads as TGTGCCAGCAGCTTAACGCCGAACACTGAAGCTTTCTTT. It translates to CASSLTPNTEAFF.

As to this clonotype: A read error may produce the germline difference seen at one junction end. This sequence joins TRBV7-2 and TRBJ2-7; 10 bases are a match to TRBD2. Germline lookup yields CDR1 SGHTA and CDR2 FQGNSA. This CDR3 is 14 amino acids long. The CDR3 protein is CAGSPLAGVYEQYF. In nucleotides, the CDR3 is TGTGCCGGCAGCCCCCTAGCGGGGGTCTACGAGCAGTACTTC.

This clonotype has a count of ten or more. This rearrangement joins TRBV4-1 to TRBJ2-3, with D perhaps assigned TRBD1 or TRBD2 (6 bases each). The CDR3 has 17 residues. Germline V gives CDR1 MGHRA, CDR2 YSYEKL. The ends were cut back, 4 bases at V and 2 bases at J, with 19 bases in the middle. The CDR3 sequence is CASSRIFAGGLTDTQYF. Here the CDR3 DNA reads TGCGCCAGCAGCCGAATTTTCGCTGGGGGGCTCACAGATACGCAGTATTTT.

This clonotype appeared many times. The chain joins TRBV19 to TRBJ1-2, with D possibly TRBD1 on 5 matching bases. Deletions cut 6 bases from V and 2 bases from J, with 10 bases between. CDR1 is LNHDA, CDR2 SQIVND, per germline (reference sequence). The CDR3 consists of 13 residues. CDR3 bases: TGTGCCAGTAGCACGGGGGGAAACTATGGCTACACCTTC. It is translated as CASSTGGNYGYTF.

This clonotype appeared a few times. This may be a read error: a much more frequent sequence differs by one nucleotide. V usage is TRBV6-2 or TRBV6-3 and J usage is TRBJ1-2, with D maybe TRBD1 (6 bases). This CDR3 contains 13 residues. Germline V gene sequence: CDR1 MNHEY, CDR2 SVGEGT. The DNA of the CDR3 is TGTGCCAGCAGCCCCGACAGGAAGTATGGCTACGCCTTC. It translates to CASSPDRKYGYAF.

This clonotype showed up many times. The V call is TRBV7-2, the J call TRBJ2-3; 12 bases agree with TRBD2. The CDR3 is 16 residues long. The germline gives CDR1 SGHTA, CDR2 FQGNSA. V dropped 5 bases and J dropped 3; count of bases not matched to a gene: 6. CDR3 sequence: CASSLLAGGPTDTQYF. As DNA, the CDR3 is TGTGCCAGCAGCCTCCTAGCGGGGGGGCCGACAGATACGCAGTATTTT.

This clonotype was counted ten times or more. The J gene is TRBJ1-2, the V gene TRBV7-2; 9 positions match TRBD1. V was clipped by 5 bases and J by 5 bases; unmatched bases: 3. Germline V CDR1 and CDR2: SGHTA, FQGNSA. The CDR3 spans 13 residues. CDR3: CASSEGTGYGYTF. The CDR3 DNA reads TGTGCCAGCAGCGAAGGGACAGGGTATGGCTACACCTTC.

The V and J genes are TRBV10-3 and TRBJ2-7; TRBD1 matches at 9 bases. V was clipped by 10 bases and J by 3 bases; unmatched bases: 13. The CDR3 loop spans 15 amino acids. CDR1 and CDR2 (germline): ENHRY, SYGVKD. The CDR3 bases are TGTGCCACGAGAACTGACAGGGGGTCGAGCTACGAGCAGTACTTC. Its protein is CATRTDRGSSYEQYF.

This clonotype was picked up many times. This sequence joins TRBV7-2 and TRBJ2-2; D is undetermined. The CDR3 runs to 14 residues. Germline loops: CDR1 SGHTA, CDR2 FQGNSA. V lost 1 base and J 3 bases, leaving 6 bases between the germline ends. CDR3 loop: CASSLVQDTGELFF. In DNA form, the CDR3 reads TGTGCCAGCAGCTTAGTCCAGGACACCGGGGAGCTGTTTTTT.

V usage is TRBV6-2 or TRBV6-3 and J usage is TRBJ2-5; TRBD1 might be the D (6 bases). Germline V gives CDR1 MNHEY, CDR2 SVGEGT. The CDR3 is 16 amino acids. The V end lost 5 bases, the J end lost 4 bases, and 20 bases lay between the germline ends. This CDR3 is CASSQRISGGGETQYF. The CDR3 DNA is TGTGCCAGCAGTCAACGGATATCTGGGGGCGGAGAGACCCAGTACTTC.

As for this clonotype: This could be a read error, since a much larger clone is one nucleotide away. The rearrangement uses TRBV20-1 and TRBJ2-7, with no clear D. CDR1 and CDR2 (germline): DFQATT, SNEGSKA (reference sequence). The CDR3 totals 13 residues. The DNA for the CDR3 is TGCAGTGCTAGATCGGATTCCGCCTACCAGCAGTACTTC. Translated, it gives CSARSDSAYQQYF.

This clonotype was detected many times. V is TRBV6-1 and J is TRBJ2-3; D might be TRBD1 (5 bases). Germline values: CDR1 MNHNS, CDR2 SASEGT. V lost 10 bases to trimming and J lost 6 bases, with 11 bases between them. The CDR3 has 11 amino acids. CDR3 coding DNA: TGTGCCACCCTGAACAGGGATACGCAGTATTTT. Translation: CATLNRDTQYF.